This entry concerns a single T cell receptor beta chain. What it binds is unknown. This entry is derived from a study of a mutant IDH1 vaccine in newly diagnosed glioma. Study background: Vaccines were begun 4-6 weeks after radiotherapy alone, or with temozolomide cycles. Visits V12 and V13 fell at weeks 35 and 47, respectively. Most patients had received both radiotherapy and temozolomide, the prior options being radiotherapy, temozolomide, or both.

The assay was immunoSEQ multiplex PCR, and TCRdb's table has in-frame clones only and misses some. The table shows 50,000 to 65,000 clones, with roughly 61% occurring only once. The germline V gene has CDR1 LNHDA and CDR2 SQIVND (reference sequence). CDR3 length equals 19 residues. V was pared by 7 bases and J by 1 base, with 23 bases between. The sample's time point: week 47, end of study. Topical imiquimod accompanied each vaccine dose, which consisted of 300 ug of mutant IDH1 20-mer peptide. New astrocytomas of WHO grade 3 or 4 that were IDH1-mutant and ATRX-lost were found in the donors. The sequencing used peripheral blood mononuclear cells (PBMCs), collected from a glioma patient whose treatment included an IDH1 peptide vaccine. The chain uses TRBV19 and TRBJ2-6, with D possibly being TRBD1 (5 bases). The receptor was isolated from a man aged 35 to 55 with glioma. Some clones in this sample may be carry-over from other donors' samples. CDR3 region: CASTLRQKVLKSGANVLTF. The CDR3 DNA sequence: TGTGCCAGTACCCTTAGACAGAAAGTCTTGAAGTCTGGGGCCAACGTCCTGACTTTC. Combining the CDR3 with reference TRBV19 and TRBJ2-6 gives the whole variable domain DGGITQSPKYLFRKEGQNVTLSCEQNLNHDAMYWYRQDPGQGLRLIYYSQIVNDFQKGDIAEGYSVSREKKESFPLTVTSAQKNPTAFYLCASTLRQKVLKSGANVLTFGAGSRLTVL.